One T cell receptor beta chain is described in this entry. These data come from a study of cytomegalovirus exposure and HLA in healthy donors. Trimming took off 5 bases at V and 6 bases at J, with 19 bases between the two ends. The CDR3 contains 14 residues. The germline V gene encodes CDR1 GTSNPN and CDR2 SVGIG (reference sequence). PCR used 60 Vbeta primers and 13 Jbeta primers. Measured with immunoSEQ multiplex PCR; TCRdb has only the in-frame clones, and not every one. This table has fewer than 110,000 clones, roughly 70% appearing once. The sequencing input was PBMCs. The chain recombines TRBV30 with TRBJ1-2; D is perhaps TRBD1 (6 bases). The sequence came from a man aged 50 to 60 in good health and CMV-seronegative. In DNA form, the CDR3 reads TGTGCCTGGGAGGGGACAAACGCTGGGAATGGCTACACCTTC. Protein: CAWEGTNAGNGYTF.